The rows below give T cell receptor beta chains drawn from one sample of a study of T cell changes during pregnancy in multiple sclerosis. Clones were sequenced by immunoSEQ multiplex PCR, and TCRdb holds only the in-frame ones, with some missing. The sample has over 100,000 clones, around nine tenths seen once. The material sequenced was peripheral blood, taken in the third trimester of pregnancy. These receptors were taken from a female donor with multiple sclerosis, enrolled in a pregnancy study. The CDR3 runs from the conserved cysteine through the conserved F or W. A D gene is named only where the DNA matches it firmly. Size values are once, few and many counts, or a class for expanded clones, and some rows have none.

j_call: TRBJ2-7; d_call: TRBD2; clone_size: NA; v_call: TRBV2; cdr3_aa: CASLAGGPIYEQYF; cdr3_nt: TGTGCCAGTCTAGCGGGAGGGCCCATCTACGAGCAGTACTTC
j_call: TRBJ1-1; d_call: NA; clone_size: few; v_call: TRBV2; cdr3_aa: CASRDVKGGTEAFF; cdr3_nt: TGTGCCAGCAGGGACGTCAAGGGAGGGACTGAAGCTTTCTTT
j_call: TRBJ2-2; d_call: TRBD1; clone_size: NA; v_call: TRBV9; cdr3_aa: CASSVTGSTGELFF; cdr3_nt: TGTGCCAGCAGCGTGACAGGGTCCACCGGGGAGCTGTTTTTT
j_call: TRBJ1-5; d_call: NA; clone_size: NA; v_call: TRBV19; cdr3_aa: CASNMDTYSNQPQHF; cdr3_nt: TGTGCCAGTAATATGGACACTTATAGCAATCAGCCCCAGCATTTT
j_call: TRBJ2-1; d_call: TRBD1; clone_size: few; v_call: TRBV6-5; cdr3_aa: CASSYAGTGNLNEQFF; cdr3_nt: TGTGCCAGCAGTTACGCCGGGACAGGCAATCTCAATGAGCAGTTCTTC
j_call: TRBJ1-5; d_call: NA; clone_size: NA; v_call: TRBV4-1; cdr3_aa: CASSQSEYSNQPQHF; cdr3_nt: TGCGCCAGCAGCCAGAGCGAGTATAGCAATCAGCCCCAGCATTTT
j_call: TRBJ2-5; d_call: TRBD2; clone_size: NA; v_call: TRBV4-1; cdr3_aa: CASSEGLGKETQYF; cdr3_nt: TGCGCCAGCAGCGAAGGACTAGGGAAAGAGACCCAGTACTTC
j_call: TRBJ1-4; d_call: NA; clone_size: once; v_call: TRBV28; cdr3_aa: CASSLSGDTPLF; cdr3_nt: TGTGCCAGCAGTTTAAGTGGGGACACTCCTCTTTTT
j_call: TRBJ2-3; d_call: NA; clone_size: NA; v_call: TRBV5-4; cdr3_aa: CASGIGTFTDTQYF; cdr3_nt: TGTGCCAGCGGGATAGGGACTTTCACAGATACGCAGTATTTT
j_call: TRBJ2-7; d_call: NA; clone_size: few; v_call: TRBV11-2; cdr3_aa: CASSTAWAPEGEQYF; cdr3_nt: TGTGCCAGCAGCACCGCGTGGGCTCCGGAGGGCGAGCAGTACTTC
j_call: TRBJ2-7; d_call: NA; clone_size: NA; v_call: TRBV7-9; cdr3_aa: CASSTQRQYNRSSYEQYF; cdr3_nt: TGTGCCAGCAGCACCCAGAGGCAGTACAATAGGAGCTCCTACGAGCAGTACTTC
j_call: TRBJ1-2; d_call: NA; clone_size: once; v_call: TRBV7-3; cdr3_aa: CASSQAGGYGYTF; cdr3_nt: TGTGCCAGCAGCCAGGCCGGCGGGTACGGCTACACCTTC
j_call: TRBJ2-5; d_call: TRBD2; clone_size: NA; v_call: TRBV30; cdr3_aa: CAWTGTSGAQETQYF; cdr3_nt: TGTGCCTGGACGGGGACTAGCGGGGCCCAAGAGACCCAGTACTTC
j_call: TRBJ1-2; d_call: TRBD1; clone_size: once; v_call: TRBV19; cdr3_aa: CASSIRDRGVPYTF; cdr3_nt: TGTGCCAGTAGTATTCGGGACAGGGGTGTCCCCTACACCTTC
j_call: TRBJ1-2; d_call: NA; clone_size: NA; v_call: TRBV6-5; cdr3_aa: CASRRQVGHGYTF; cdr3_nt: TGTGCCAGCAGGAGACAGGTCGGGCATGGCTACACCTTC
j_call: TRBJ2-1; d_call: TRBD2; clone_size: NA; v_call: TRBV19; cdr3_aa: CASRGGRRDNEQFF; cdr3_nt: TGTGCCAGTAGGGGCGGGAGGAGGGACAATGAGCAGTTCTTC
j_call: TRBJ1-4; d_call: NA; clone_size: NA; v_call: TRBV6-5; cdr3_aa: CASRAHRDNNEKLFF; cdr3_nt: TGTGCCAGCAGAGCTCATCGGGACAATAATGAAAAACTGTTTTTT
j_call: TRBJ1-2; d_call: TRBD1; clone_size: NA; v_call: TRBV5-4; cdr3_aa: CASSNRDRGLGYGYTF; cdr3_nt: TGTGCCAGCAGTAACCGGGACAGGGGGCTCGGCTATGGCTACACCTTC
j_call: TRBJ2-5; d_call: TRBD1; clone_size: NA; v_call: TRBV18; cdr3_aa: CASSPSRQGQETQYF; cdr3_nt: TGTGCCAGCTCACCATCGCGACAGGGTCAAGAGACCCAGTACTTC
j_call: TRBJ2-7; d_call: TRBD1; clone_size: NA; v_call: TRBV2; cdr3_aa: CASSETGTGKNEQYF; cdr3_nt: TGTGCCAGCAGTGAAACCGGGACAGGGAAAAACGAGCAGTACTTC
j_call: TRBJ2-7; d_call: NA; clone_size: once; v_call: TRBV11-2; cdr3_aa: CASSGPDSSYEQYF; cdr3_nt: TGTGCCAGCAGCGGACCGGACAGCTCCTACGAGCAGTACTTC
j_call: TRBJ1-2; d_call: NA; clone_size: NA; v_call: TRBV30; cdr3_aa: CAWSPDTSNYGYTF; cdr3_nt: TGTGCCTGGAGTCCCGACACCTCTAACTATGGCTACACCTTC
j_call: TRBJ2-2; d_call: TRBD2; clone_size: NA; v_call: TRBV2; cdr3_aa: CASSENGGGMNTGELFF; cdr3_nt: TGTGCCAGCAGTGAGAACGGCGGGGGAATGAACACCGGGGAGCTGTTTTTT
j_call: TRBJ1-1; d_call: TRBD1; clone_size: NA; v_call: TRBV19; cdr3_aa: CASSPWATGGIGAFF; cdr3_nt: TGTGCCAGTAGCCCTTGGGCGACAGGGGGCATCGGAGCTTTCTTT
j_call: TRBJ1-6; d_call: TRBD1; clone_size: NA; v_call: TRBV7-3; cdr3_aa: CASSATGDNSPLHF; cdr3_nt: TGTGCCAGCAGCGCCACAGGGGATAATTCACCCCTCCACTTT
j_call: TRBJ2-7; d_call: TRBD2; clone_size: NA; v_call: TRBV11-2; cdr3_aa: CASSPFVGGSKEQYF; cdr3_nt: TGTGCCAGCAGCCCGTTCGTTGGCGGGAGTAAGGAGCAGTACTTC
j_call: TRBJ1-1; d_call: TRBD1; clone_size: NA; v_call: TRBV6-5; cdr3_aa: CASSSHGTGGNTEAFF; cdr3_nt: TGTGCCAGCAGTTCTCACGGGACAGGGGGGAACACTGAAGCTTTCTTT
j_call: TRBJ2-7; d_call: TRBD1; clone_size: NA; v_call: TRBV10-1; cdr3_aa: CASSRYKDRGVDYEQYF; cdr3_nt: TGCGCCAGCAGCCGATATAAGGACAGGGGAGTCGACTACGAGCAGTACTTC
j_call: TRBJ1-5; d_call: TRBD1; clone_size: NA; v_call: TRBV27; cdr3_aa: CASSEHGQGLGKPQHF; cdr3_nt: TGTGCCAGCAGCGAACACGGACAGGGCTTGGGAAAGCCCCAGCATTTT
j_call: TRBJ2-7; d_call: TRBD1; clone_size: NA; v_call: TRBV27; cdr3_aa: CASSSTPGQVVIEQYF; cdr3_nt: TGTGCCAGCAGTTCAACACCGGGACAGGTGGTTATCGAGCAGTACTTC
j_call: TRBJ2-7; d_call: TRBD1; clone_size: once; v_call: TRBV30; cdr3_aa: CAWSSGTGNYEQYF; cdr3_nt: TGTGCCTGGAGTTCCGGGACAGGGAACTACGAGCAGTACTTC
j_call: TRBJ1-2; d_call: TRBD1; clone_size: NA; v_call: TRBV5-1; cdr3_aa: CASSAGQGRGGYTF; cdr3_nt: TGCGCCAGCAGCGCCGGACAGGGAAGGGGGGGCTACACCTTC
j_call: TRBJ1-5; d_call: TRBD1; clone_size: NA; v_call: TRBV7-2; cdr3_aa: CASSAGTGGSNQPQHF; cdr3_nt: TGTGCCAGCAGCGCGGGGACAGGGGGGAGCAATCAGCCCCAGCATTTT